A single sample is the source of the 12 T cell receptor beta chains below, sequenced in a study of neurological immune-mediated disorders. One entry per CDR3 protein results from TCRdb running MiXCR on the 5' RACE reads. The sample contains roughly 43,000 distinct CDR3 sequences, around 2% of which appear only once. Sequenced sample: PBMCs. Receptor source: a woman in her thirties or forties with multiple sclerosis.

This clonotype showed up many times. The gene calls are TRBV5-6 and TRBJ1-2, with TRBD1 matching over 7 bases. This CDR3 region has 16 residues. Germline loops: CDR1 SGHDT, CDR2 YYEEEE. Trimming at V came to 0 bases and at J to 4 bases, leaving 9 bases not matched to a gene. The CDR3 coding sequence is TGTGCCAGCAGCTTGGACAGGGGCGTTGATGGCTATGGCTACACCTTC. It yields the protein CASSLDRGVDGYGYTF.

In its sample, this clonotype was seen many times. The chain carries TRBV7-9 and TRBJ2-1, with 7 bases identical to TRBD2. With 5 bases clipped from V and 6 bases from J, the junction kept 10 bases outside the gene matches. Per germline, CDR1 SEHNR and CDR2 FQNEAQ (reference sequence). This CDR3 is built from 15 residues. CDR3 coding DNA: TGTGCCAGCAGCCCTGTCACTAGCGCCTTCAATGAGCAGTTCTTC. Translation gives CASSPVTSAFNEQFF.

In its sample, this clonotype was seen many times. This sequence joins TRBV20-1 and TRBJ2-2, with 7 positions matching TRBD1. The germline V gene has CDR1 DFQATT and CDR2 SNEGSKA (reference sequence). The CDR3 extends over 15 amino acids. V gave up 6 bases and J gave up 2 bases; unmatched junction bases: 9. Here the CDR3 DNA reads TGCAGTGCAACCGGACAGGATCTTAACACCGGGGAGCTGTTTTTT. It translates to CSATGQDLNTGELFF.

The rearrangement joins TRBV5-1 to TRBJ2-7, with D tentatively TRBD1 or TRBD2 (5 bases each). The ends were cut back, 2 bases at V and 9 bases at J, with 18 bases in the middle. Germline CDR1 and CDR2: SGHRS and YFSETQ. The CDR3 contains 14 residues. CDR3 sequence reads: CASSFLSPRGAQYF. The CDR3 region has the DNA TGCGCCAGCAGCTTTTTATCTCCGAGGGGAGCGCAGTACTTC.

This clonotype appeared many times. The rearrangement links TRBV7-9 to TRBJ2-7; D not resolved. The V end lost 4 bases, the J end lost 4 bases, and 14 bases lay between the germline ends. Germline V CDR1 and CDR2: SEHNR, FQNEAQ (reference sequence). There are 14 residues in the CDR3. CDR3 protein: CASSSSAGGYEQYF. The CDR3 nucleotides read TGTGCCAGCAGCTCCTCGGCAGGTGGTTACGAGCAGTACTTC.

This clonotype occurred many times. This chain links TRBV20-1 with TRBJ2-5; 7 positions match TRBD1. Unmatched junction bases numbered 5, after V lost 5 bases and J lost 2 bases. CDR1 and CDR2 (germline): DFQATT, SNEGSKA (reference sequence). The CDR3 runs to 13 residues. The chain's CDR3 is CSAEGTEQETQYF. The CDR3 DNA sequence: TGCAGTGCTGAAGGGACAGAACAAGAGACCCAGTACTTC.

This clonotype appeared many times. The chain couples TRBV20-1 to TRBJ2-3; TRBD2 aligns across 7 bases. The CDR3 has 14 amino acids. Germline V gene lookup returns CDR1 DFQATT and CDR2 SNEGSKA (reference sequence). Trimming cost V 5 bases and J 3 bases; bases outside gene matches: 8. The CDR3 loop is CSAPRSGVTDTQYF. DNA of the CDR3: TGCAGTGCTCCCCGAAGCGGGGTAACAGATACGCAGTATTTT.

This clonotype was observed many times. The chain has TRBV15 and TRBJ2-6; weak D call: TRBD2 (6 bases). CDR3 length: 17 residues. Trimming cost V 8 bases and J 4 bases, with 21 bases left between them. Germline CDR1 is LNHNV and CDR2 is YYDKDF (reference sequence). The CDR3 DNA sequence: TGTGCCACCGCGCCCGGGACGGGGGTCGGCGGGGCCAACGTCCTGACTTTC. This codes for CATAPGTGVGGANVLTF.

At least ten counts were recorded for this clonotype. This rearrangement joins TRBV12-3 or TRBV12-4 to TRBJ1-5; D uncertain. The CDR3 runs 13 residues. V lost 6 bases and J 5 bases, leaving 11 bases between the germline ends. This CDR3 reads CASRLYGDQPQHF. The CDR3 DNA is TGTGCCAGCAGACTATACGGCGATCAGCCCCAGCATTTT.

A word on this clonotype: A much larger clone is a single base away; this may be a read error. J is TRBJ2-2 and V is TRBV5-1; 12 bases match TRBD2. The V gene's germline CDR1 is SGHRS and CDR2 YFSETQ. The CDR3 is made up of 15 amino acids. This chain's CDR3 is CASSPTSGGTGALFF. Here the CDR3 DNA reads TGCGCCAGCAGCCCGACTAGCGGGGGCACCGGGGCGCTGTTTTTT.

This clonotype was detected ten times or more. CDR3 sequence: CASGSEGAGANVLTF. The DNA for the CDR3 is TGTGCCAGCGGATCGGAGGGAGCAGGGGCCAACGTCCTGACTTTC. The rearrangement links TRBV9 to TRBJ2-6; possibly TRBD2 for D (6 bases). Looked up from germline, CDR1 is SGDLS and CDR2 is YYNGEE. Between the trimmed V and J ends, which lost 7 bases and 4 bases, there was a span of 15 bases. The CDR3 runs to 15 residues.

This clonotype has a count of ten or more. The chain employs TRBV20-1 and TRBJ2-7, with a possible D match to TRBD2 (7 bases). V lost 0 bases and J lost 7, with 16 bases in between. Germline CDR1 DFQATT, CDR2 SNEGSKA (reference sequence). The length of the CDR3 is 14 residues. The CDR3, as DNA: TGCAGTGCTAGAGATACCGGGGGGCCAGGAGAGCAGTACTTC. Protein: CSARDTGGPGEQYF.